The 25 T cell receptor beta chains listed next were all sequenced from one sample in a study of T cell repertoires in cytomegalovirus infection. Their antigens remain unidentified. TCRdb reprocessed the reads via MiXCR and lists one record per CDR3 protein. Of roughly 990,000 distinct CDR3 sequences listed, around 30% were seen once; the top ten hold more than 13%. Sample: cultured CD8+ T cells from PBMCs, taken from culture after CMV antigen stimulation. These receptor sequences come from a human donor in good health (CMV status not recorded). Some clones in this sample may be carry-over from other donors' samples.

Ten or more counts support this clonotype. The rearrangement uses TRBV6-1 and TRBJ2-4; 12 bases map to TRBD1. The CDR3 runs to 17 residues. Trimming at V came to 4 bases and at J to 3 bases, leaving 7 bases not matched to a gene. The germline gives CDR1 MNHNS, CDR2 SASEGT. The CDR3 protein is CASSGTGTGGFKNIQYF. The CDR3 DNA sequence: TGTGCCAGCAGTGGAACCGGGACAGGGGGCTTCAAAAACATTCAGTACTTC.

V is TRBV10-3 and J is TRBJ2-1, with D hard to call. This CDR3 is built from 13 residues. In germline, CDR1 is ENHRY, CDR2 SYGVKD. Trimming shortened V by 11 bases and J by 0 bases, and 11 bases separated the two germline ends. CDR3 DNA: TGTGCCTCGTTCGAGAGCTCCTACAATGAGCAGTTCTTC. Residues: CASFESSYNEQFF.

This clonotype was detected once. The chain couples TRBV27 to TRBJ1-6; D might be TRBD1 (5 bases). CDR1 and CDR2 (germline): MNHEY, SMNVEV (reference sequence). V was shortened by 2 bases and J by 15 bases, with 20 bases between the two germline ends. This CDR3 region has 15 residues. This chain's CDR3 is CASSLRGRGGDHLHF. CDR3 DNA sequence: TGTGCCAGCAGTTTAAGGGGAAGGGGAGGGGATCACCTCCACTTT.

CDR3 sequence reads: CASSLDIPLTEAFF. DNA of the CDR3: TGTGCCAGCAGTCTCGACATACCCCTCACTGAAGCTTTCTTT. The V and J genes are TRBV28 and TRBJ1-1, with D unclear. Germline lookup yields CDR1 MDHEN and CDR2 SYDVKM. This CDR3 spans 14 amino acids. V was pared by 5 bases and J by 4 bases, with 14 bases between.

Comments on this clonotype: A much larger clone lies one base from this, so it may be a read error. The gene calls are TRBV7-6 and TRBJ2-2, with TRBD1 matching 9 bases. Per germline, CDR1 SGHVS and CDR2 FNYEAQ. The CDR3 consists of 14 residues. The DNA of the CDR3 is TGTGTCAGCAGCGGGACAGGGATTACCGGGGAGCTGTTTTTT. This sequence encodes CVSSGTGITGELFF.

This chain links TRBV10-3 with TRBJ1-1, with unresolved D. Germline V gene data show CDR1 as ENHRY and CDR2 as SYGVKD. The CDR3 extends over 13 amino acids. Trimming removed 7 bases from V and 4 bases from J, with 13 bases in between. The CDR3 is CAIKPPGSTEAFF. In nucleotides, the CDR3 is TGTGCCATCAAACCCCCAGGTAGCACTGAAGCTTTCTTT.

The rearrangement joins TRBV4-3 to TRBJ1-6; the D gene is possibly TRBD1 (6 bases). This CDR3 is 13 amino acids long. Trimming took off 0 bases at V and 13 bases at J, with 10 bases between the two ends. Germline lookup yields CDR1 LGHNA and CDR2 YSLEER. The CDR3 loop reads CASSQDRGEPLHF. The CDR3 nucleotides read TGCGCCAGCAGCCAAGATAGGGGGGAGCCCCTCCACTTT.

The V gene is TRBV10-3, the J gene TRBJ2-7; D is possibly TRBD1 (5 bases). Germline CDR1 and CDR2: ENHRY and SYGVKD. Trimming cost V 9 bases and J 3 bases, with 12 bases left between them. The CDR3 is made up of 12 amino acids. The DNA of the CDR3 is TGTGCCATTGAGGACACAAACTACGAGCAGTACTTC. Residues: CAIEDTNYEQYF.

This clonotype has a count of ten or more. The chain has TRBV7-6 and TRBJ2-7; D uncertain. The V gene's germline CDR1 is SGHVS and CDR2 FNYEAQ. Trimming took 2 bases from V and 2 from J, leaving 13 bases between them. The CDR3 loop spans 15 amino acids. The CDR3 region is CASSLTSGSTYEQYF. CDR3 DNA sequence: TGTGCCAGCAGCTTAACATCGGGCAGTACCTACGAGCAGTACTTC.

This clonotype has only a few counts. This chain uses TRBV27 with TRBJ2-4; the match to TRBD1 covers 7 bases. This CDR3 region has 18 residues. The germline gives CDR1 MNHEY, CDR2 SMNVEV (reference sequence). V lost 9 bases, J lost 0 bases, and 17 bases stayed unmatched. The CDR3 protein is CARLMSPQGPLAKNIQYF. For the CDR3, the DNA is TGTGCCAGATTAATGAGCCCACAGGGGCCCTTAGCCAAAAACATTCAGTACTTC.

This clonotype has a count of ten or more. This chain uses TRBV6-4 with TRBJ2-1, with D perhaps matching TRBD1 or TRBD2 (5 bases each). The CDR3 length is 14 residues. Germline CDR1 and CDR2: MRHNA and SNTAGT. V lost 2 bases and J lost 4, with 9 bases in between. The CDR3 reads CASSDTGTYNEQFF. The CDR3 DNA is TGTGCCAGCAGTGACACGGGGACGTACAATGAGCAGTTCTTC.

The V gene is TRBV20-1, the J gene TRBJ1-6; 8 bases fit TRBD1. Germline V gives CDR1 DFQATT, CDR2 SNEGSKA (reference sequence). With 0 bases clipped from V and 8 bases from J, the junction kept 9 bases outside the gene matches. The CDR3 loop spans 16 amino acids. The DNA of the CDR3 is TGCAGTGCTAGAGATTCCGGACAGGGTTACCATTCACCCCTCCACTTT. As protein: CSARDSGQGYHSPLHF.

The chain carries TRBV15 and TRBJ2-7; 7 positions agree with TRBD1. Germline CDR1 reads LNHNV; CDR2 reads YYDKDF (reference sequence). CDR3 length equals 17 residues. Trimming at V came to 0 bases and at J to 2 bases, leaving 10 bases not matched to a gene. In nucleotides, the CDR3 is TGTGCCACCAGCAGAGATTATCGACAGGGTGGCGCCTACGAGCAGTACTTC. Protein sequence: CATSRDYRQGGAYEQYF.

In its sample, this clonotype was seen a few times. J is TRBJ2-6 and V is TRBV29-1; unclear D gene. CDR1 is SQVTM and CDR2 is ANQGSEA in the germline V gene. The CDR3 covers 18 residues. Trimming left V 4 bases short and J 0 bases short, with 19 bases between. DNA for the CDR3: TGCAGCGTTGTCACCAAGGGAATAGACTCCTCTGGGGCCAACGTCCTGACTTTC. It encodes CSVVTKGIDSSGANVLTF.

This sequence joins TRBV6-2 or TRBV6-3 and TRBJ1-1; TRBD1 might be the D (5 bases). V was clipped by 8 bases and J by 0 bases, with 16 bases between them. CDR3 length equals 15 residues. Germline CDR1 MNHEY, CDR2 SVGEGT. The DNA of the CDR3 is TGTGCCAGCCTACTCAGGGATGATTTGAACACTGAAGCTTTCTTT. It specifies CASLLRDDLNTEAFF.

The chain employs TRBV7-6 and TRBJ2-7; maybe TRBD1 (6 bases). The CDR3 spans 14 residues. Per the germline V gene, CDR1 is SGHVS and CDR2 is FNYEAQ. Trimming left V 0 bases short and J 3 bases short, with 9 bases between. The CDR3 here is CASSLAGQIYEQYF. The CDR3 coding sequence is TGTGCCAGCAGCTTAGCCGGACAGATCTACGAGCAGTACTTC.

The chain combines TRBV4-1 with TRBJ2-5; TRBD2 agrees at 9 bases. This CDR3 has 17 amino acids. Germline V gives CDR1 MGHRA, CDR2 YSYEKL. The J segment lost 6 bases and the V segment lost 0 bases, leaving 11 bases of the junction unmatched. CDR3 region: CASSQELGPAGGKTQYF. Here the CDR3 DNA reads TGCGCCAGCAGCCAAGAATTGGGACCAGCGGGGGGAAAGACCCAGTACTTC.

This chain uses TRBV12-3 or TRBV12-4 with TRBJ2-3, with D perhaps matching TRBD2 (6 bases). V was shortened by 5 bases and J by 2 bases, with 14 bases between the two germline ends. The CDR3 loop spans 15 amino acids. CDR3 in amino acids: CASSPDSGVTDTQYF. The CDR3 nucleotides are TGTGCCAGCAGTCCTGACTCGGGGGTCACAGATACGCAGTATTTT.

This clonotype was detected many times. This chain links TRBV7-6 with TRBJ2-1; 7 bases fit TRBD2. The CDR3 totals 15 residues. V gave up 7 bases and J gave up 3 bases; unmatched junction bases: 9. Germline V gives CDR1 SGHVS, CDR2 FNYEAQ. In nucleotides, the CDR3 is TGTGCCAGCACCGCCGGGGAGCGGGACTACAATGAGCAGTTCTTC. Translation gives CASTAGERDYNEQFF.

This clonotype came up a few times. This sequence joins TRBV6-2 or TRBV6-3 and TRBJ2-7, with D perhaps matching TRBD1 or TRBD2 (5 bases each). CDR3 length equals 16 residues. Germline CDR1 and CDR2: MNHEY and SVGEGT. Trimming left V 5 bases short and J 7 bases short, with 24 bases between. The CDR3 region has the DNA TGTGCCAGCAGTCAACGGGGCGACGGACTTTCTCTTGAGCAGTACGTC. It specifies CASSQRGDGLSLEQYV.

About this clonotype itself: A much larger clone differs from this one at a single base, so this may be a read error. The DNA of the CDR3 is TGTGCCAGCAGTGACTCGGTCGGGGGGGCTTTTGCAGATACGCAGTATTTT. Translating it yields CASSDSVGGAFADTQYF. This sequence joins TRBV6-5 and TRBJ2-3; TRBD2 aligns across 8 bases. The CDR3 covers 17 residues. Germline values: CDR1 MNHEY, CDR2 SVGAGI.

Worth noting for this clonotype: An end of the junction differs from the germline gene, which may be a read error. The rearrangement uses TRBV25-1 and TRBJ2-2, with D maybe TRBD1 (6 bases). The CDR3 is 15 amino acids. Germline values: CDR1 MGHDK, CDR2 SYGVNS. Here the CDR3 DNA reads TGTGCCAGCATTCCTGACAGGAGTAACACCAGGGAGCTGTTTTTT. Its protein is CASIPDRSNTRELFF.

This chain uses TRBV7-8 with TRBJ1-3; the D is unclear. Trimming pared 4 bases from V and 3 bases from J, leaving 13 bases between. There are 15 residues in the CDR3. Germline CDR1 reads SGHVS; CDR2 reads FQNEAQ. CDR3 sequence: CASSSNVGLGNTIYF. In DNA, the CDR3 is TGTGCCAGCAGCTCCAATGTAGGGCTTGGAAACACCATATATTTT.

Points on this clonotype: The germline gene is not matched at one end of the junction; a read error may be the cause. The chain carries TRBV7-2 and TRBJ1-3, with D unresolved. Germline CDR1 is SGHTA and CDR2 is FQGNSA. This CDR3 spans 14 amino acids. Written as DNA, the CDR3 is TGTGCCGGCAGCCGCGGAGGTTCTGGAAACACCATATATTTT. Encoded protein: CAGSRGGSGNTIYF.

As DNA, the CDR3 is TGTGCCACCAGCGGTGGCAGGAGCTCCTACAATGAGCAGTTCTTC. This codes for CATSGGRSSYNEQFF. The V and J genes are TRBV15 and TRBJ2-1; D is ambiguous. The germline gives CDR1 LNHNV, CDR2 YYDKDF (reference sequence). The length of the CDR3 is 15 residues. With 5 bases removed from V and 0 bases from J, the gap between germline ends came to 11 bases.